The rows below give T cell receptor beta chains drawn from one sample of a study of neurological immune-mediated disorders. TCRdb used MiXCR to reprocess the 5' RACE reads, holding one entry per CDR3 protein. The sample lists about 80,000 distinct CDR3 sequences; about 5.6% were seen once. What was sequenced was PBMCs. These receptor sequences come from a woman aged 55-75 years with multiple sclerosis. Both conserved end residues are part of each CDR3. The D gene is left open where the match is weak. The size field is filled for only some rows; it gives once, few, many or a size class.

clone size	D gene	V gene	J gene	CDR3 DNA	CDR3 protein
many	TRBD2	TRBV7-2	TRBJ2-3	TGTGCCAGCAGCTTAGAGGTAGCGGGGAGGACAGATACGCAGTATTTT	CASSLEVAGRTDTQYF
many	-	TRBV5-1	TRBJ1-5	TGCGCCAGCAGCGCGGGACCCCTACCGACGAGGGATCAGCCCCAGCATTTT	CASSAGPLPTRDQPQHF
many	TRBD2	TRBV20-1	TRBJ2-1	TGCAGTGCAGTGGGGACTAGCGGGGGGGCCGTCAATGAGCAGTTCTTC	CSAVGTSGGAVNEQFF
few	-	TRBV27	TRBJ2-3	TGTGCCAGCAGTCCCTACACGGCGACAGGAGATACGCAGTATTTT	CASSPYTATGDTQYF
many	-	TRBV12-3/TRBV12-4	TRBJ2-7	TGTGCCAGCAGTTTTCCGGCGGGGGCCGGGTACGAGCAGTACTTC	CASSFPAGAGYEQYF
many	-	TRBV5-1	TRBJ1-5	TGCGCCAGCAGCCCACAGGGATTAGGTGGCAATCAGCCCCAGCATTTT	CASSPQGLGGNQPQHF
few	-	TRBV5-1	TRBJ2-2	TGCGCCAGCTCCCGCAGGGGGGTCACCGGGGAGCTGTTTTTT	CASSRRGVTGELFF
many	TRBD2	TRBV28	TRBJ2-5	TGTGCCAGCAGTTTGAGAGCGGGGGCAACGGAGACCCAGTACTTC	CASSLRAGATETQYF
-	-	TRBV12-3/TRBV12-4	TRBJ2-1	TGTGCCAGCAGCCCGAGGACCCCCTACAATGAGCAGTTCTTC	CASSPRTPYNEQFF
many	-	TRBV12-3/TRBV12-4	TRBJ1-2	TGTGCCAGCACCCCGATGGGGAGGGACTATGGCTACACCTTC	CASTPMGRDYGYTF
many	-	TRBV5-1	TRBJ2-3	TGCGCCAGCAGCTTGGGGGATGGCACAGATACGCAGTATTTT	CASSLGDGTDTQYF
many	-	TRBV20-1	TRBJ1-2	TGCAGTGCCCCTAACCCTATGGCTAAGACCTTC	CSAPNPMAKTF
-	-	TRBV5-1	TRBJ2-6	TGCGCCAGCAGTTCCCGGACCTCTGGGCCCAACGTCCTGACTTTC	CASSSRTSGPNVLTF